Presented here are 7 T cell receptor beta chains from one specimen sequenced in a study of spatial heterogeneity in lung cancer. Specified time point: sample taken at primary tumor resection. Sequencing covered unsorted whole RNA taken from tumor, nontumor lung or frozen PBMC. TCRdb reprocessed the 5' RACE reads with MiXCR, giving one entry per CDR3 protein. The sample consists of 9,500 to 14,000 distinct CDR3 sequences, about 3.5% of them appearing once. The input for sequencing was PBMCs, taken at surgery. Receptors originate from a female donor with early-stage non-small cell lung cancer.

This clonotype was counted between two and nine times. Since the library was made to target alpha chains, this beta chain is a stray read and its abundance is not meaningful. The CDR3 spells CASSLSGAYEQYF. The CDR3 coding sequence is TGTGCCAGCAGTTTATCGGGGGCCTACGAGCAGTACTTC. The chain employs TRBV12-3 or TRBV12-4 and TRBJ2-7, with D perhaps matching TRBD2 (6 bases). V lost 2 bases, J lost 2 bases, and 7 bases lay in between. This CDR3 has 13 residues.

This clonotype was counted at least ten times. This beta chain appears as a stray read in a library generated for alpha chains; its size is not informative. The chain joins TRBV5-1 to TRBJ2-5; D is unresolved. The germline V gene has CDR1 SGHRS and CDR2 YFSETQ. The CDR3 is 13 amino acids. Trimming took 0 bases from V and 4 from J, leaving 7 bases between them. CDR3 amino acids: CASSLVGAETQYF. Here the CDR3 DNA reads TGCGCCAGCAGCTTGGTAGGAGCAGAGACCCAGTACTTC.

This clonotype was picked up many times. A library prepared for alpha chains yielded this beta chain as an off-target read; its size is of little meaning. The J gene is TRBJ2-1, the V gene TRBV29-1; TRBD2 agrees at 12 bases. This CDR3 has 14 residues. The junction had 1 base not matched to a gene; V was cut back by 3 bases and J by 4 bases. Looked up from germline, CDR1 is SQVTM and CDR2 is ANQGSEA. CDR3 bases: TGCAGCGTTGACGGACTAGCGGGGTACAATGAGCAGTTCTTC. Protein: CSVDGLAGYNEQFF.

This clonotype came up many times. This beta chain is an unintended read in a library built for alpha chains; its size means little. The gene calls are TRBV27 and TRBJ1-5; D call uncertain. The CDR3 loop spans 15 amino acids. Germline CDR1 reads MNHEY; CDR2 reads SMNVEV (reference sequence). Deletions cut 5 bases from V and 0 bases from J, with 11 bases between. The DNA of the CDR3 is TGTGCCAGCAGTCCCACAGTCTATAGCAATCAGCCCCAGCATTTT. This encodes CASSPTVYSNQPQHF.

This clonotype occurred many times. This beta chain turned up in a library designed for alpha chains; as an off-target read, its abundance says little. V is TRBV20-1 and J is TRBJ2-7, with 12 bases that match TRBD2. The CDR3 is 16 residues long. V shed 3 bases and J 2 bases; nucleotides not matched to a gene: 8. Per the germline V gene, CDR1 is DFQATT and CDR2 is SNEGSKA (reference sequence). CDR3 protein: CSARPLTSGGTYEQYF. CDR3 DNA: TGCAGTGCTAGGCCGTTGACTAGCGGGGGCACCTACGAGCAGTACTTC.

This clonotype was seen repeatedly, ten times or more. In a library made to pick up alpha chains, this beta chain is a stray read with a size that means little. This chain uses TRBV6-5 with TRBJ1-1; possibly TRBD1 for D (5 bases). CDR3 length: 15 residues. V was pared by 2 bases and J by 4 bases, with 14 bases between. CDR1 and CDR2 from the germline V gene are MNHEY and SVGAGI. CDR3 in amino acids: CASSYGGGFFTEAFF. The CDR3 DNA reads as TGTGCCAGCAGTTACGGGGGGGGATTTTTCACTGAAGCTTTCTTT.

This clonotype came up a few times. This beta chain is a stray sequence in a library constructed for alpha chains; its clone size is not meaningful. The chain is built from TRBV18 and TRBJ2-7; D is possibly TRBD2 (5 bases). The germline V and J ends were trimmed by 2 bases and 1 base, with 9 bases remaining between them. The CDR3 spans 14 residues. Germline V gives CDR1 KGHSH, CDR2 LQKENI. The CDR3 DNA reads as TGTGCCAGCTCACCAAGTCGGGGATCCTACGAGCAGTACTTC. Encoded protein: CASSPSRGSYEQYF.